A selection of T cell receptor beta chains follows, all from one sample in a study of shared clonotypes between healthy human individuals. Here immunoSEQ multiplex PCR was the method, and the copy in TCRdb shows in-frame clones only, minus some. The profile shows roughly 500,000 clones, around 96% of them singletons. Material for sequencing was naive CD4+ T cells sorted from blood. These receptors came from a woman in her 30s in good health. CDR3s leave out the opening cysteine and the closing phenylalanine or tryptophan. Clone size is not always given. Where it is, it says once, few, many or a class for expanded clones.

>TRBV5-6|TRBJ2-1|-
ASSVTRFPYNEQF
>TRBV5-1|TRBJ1-1|-
ASSLAQHAF
>TRBV5-1|TRBJ2-5|once
ASSLFSGEETQY
>TRBV7-9|TRBJ2-3|-
ASSLGQGGSDTQY
>TRBV18|TRBJ2-7|-
ASSPQGSGSYEQY
>TRBV28|TRBJ1-4|-
ASSLRTGDDEKLF
>TRBV6-6|TRBJ2-7|-
ASSYSLGEQY
>TRBV7-3|TRBJ2-7|few
ASSPGDTPYEQY
>TRBV4-1|TRBJ1-4|-
ASSPLWGANEKLF
>TRBV5-1|TRBJ1-5|-
ASSLGAGSQPQH
>TRBV2|TRBJ2-7|-
ASSRDRYEQY
>TRBV5-1|TRBJ2-7|-
ASSFQVGQSYEQY
>TRBV4-1|TRBJ1-6|-
ASSQVRQAQSPLH
>TRBV19|TRBJ2-5|-
ASRGGRTSGETQY
>TRBV7-6|TRBJ2-5|-
ASSLGYQETQY
>TRBV28|TRBJ2-7|-
ASSLVWGGTSREQY
>TRBV30|TRBJ1-6|-
AWSFWTGGSYNSPLH
>TRBV7-9|TRBJ1-1|few
ASSPRRSPTEAF
>TRBV27|TRBJ1-4|-
ASSLVFGAGVATNEKLF
>TRBV27|TRBJ2-1|-
ASSWGSAYNEQF
>TRBV5-4|TRBJ1-4|-
ASSFRDGNEKLF
>TRBV19|TRBJ1-1|few
ASSIRREAF
>TRBV5-1|TRBJ2-5|-
ASSFGGLEETQY
>TRBV10-2|TRBJ1-1|-
ATRGGNTEAF
>TRBV18|TRBJ2-7|-
ASSQTHLAGTREQY
>TRBV10-2|TRBJ1-5|-
ASSEPGMRQPQH
>TRBV15|TRBJ1-6|-
ATSRDMGQGASPLH
>TRBV7-2|TRBJ1-4|-
ASSLYDRGREKLF
>TRBV6-4|TRBJ2-3|-
ASSVRGGVGDTQY
>TRBV14|TRBJ2-3|-
ASSPPGTGGRDTQY
>TRBV4-1|-|-
ASSPGLAGVEQY
>TRBV11-2|TRBJ2-3|-
ASSGARQGRNLAQY
>TRBV5-1|TRBJ1-3|-
ASSSQVAGNTIY
>TRBV7-9|TRBJ1-1|-
ASSFEVTGAF
>TRBV5-1|TRBJ1-5|-
ASSLGGNWPQH
>TRBV18|TRBJ1-1|-
ASSPRDSSAEAF
>TRBV6-4|TRBJ2-7|-
ASSDVGSGGAFYEQY
>TRBV5-6|TRBJ1-1|-
ASSLGRGEAF
>TRBV5-1|TRBJ2-3|-
ASSLRRNGRGTDTQY
>TRBV7-9|TRBJ2-3|-
ASSTKWDYRGTDTQY
>TRBV5-1|TRBJ1-6|-
ASSLEGGNSPLH